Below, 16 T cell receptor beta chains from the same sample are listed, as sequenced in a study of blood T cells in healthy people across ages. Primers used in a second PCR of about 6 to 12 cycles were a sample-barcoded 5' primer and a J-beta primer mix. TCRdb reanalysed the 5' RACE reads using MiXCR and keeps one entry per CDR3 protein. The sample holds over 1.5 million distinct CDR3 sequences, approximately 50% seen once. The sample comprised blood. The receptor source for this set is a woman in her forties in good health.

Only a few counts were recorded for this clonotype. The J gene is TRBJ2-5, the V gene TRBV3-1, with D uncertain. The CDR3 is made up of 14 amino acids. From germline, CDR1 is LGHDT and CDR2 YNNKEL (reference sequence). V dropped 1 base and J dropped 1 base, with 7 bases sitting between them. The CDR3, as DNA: TGTGCCAGCAGCCAAGTCTACAGCCAAGAGACCCAGTACTTC. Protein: CASSQVYSQETQYF.

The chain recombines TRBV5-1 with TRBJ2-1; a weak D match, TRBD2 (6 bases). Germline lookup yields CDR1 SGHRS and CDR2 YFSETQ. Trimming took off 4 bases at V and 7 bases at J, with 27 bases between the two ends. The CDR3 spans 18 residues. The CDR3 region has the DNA TGCGCCAGCAGCCCTTCTCGGACTACGGAGCCAGGTAAAAATGAGCAGTTCTTC. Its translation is CASSPSRTTEPGKNEQFF.

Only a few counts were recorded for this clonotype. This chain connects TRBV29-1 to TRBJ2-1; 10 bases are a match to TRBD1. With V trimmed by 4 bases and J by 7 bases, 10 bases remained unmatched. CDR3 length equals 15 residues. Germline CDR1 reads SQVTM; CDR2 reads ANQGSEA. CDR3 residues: CSVVGMGQGWNEQFF. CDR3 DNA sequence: TGCAGCGTTGTTGGAATGGGACAGGGGTGGAATGAGCAGTTCTTC.

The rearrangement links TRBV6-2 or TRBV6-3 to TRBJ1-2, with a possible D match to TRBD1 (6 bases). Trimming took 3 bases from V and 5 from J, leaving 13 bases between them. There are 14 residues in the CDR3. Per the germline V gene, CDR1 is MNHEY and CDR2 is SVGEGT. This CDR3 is CASSYTTGRYGYTF. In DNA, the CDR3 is TGTGCCAGCAGTTATACGACAGGACGGTATGGCTACACCTTC.

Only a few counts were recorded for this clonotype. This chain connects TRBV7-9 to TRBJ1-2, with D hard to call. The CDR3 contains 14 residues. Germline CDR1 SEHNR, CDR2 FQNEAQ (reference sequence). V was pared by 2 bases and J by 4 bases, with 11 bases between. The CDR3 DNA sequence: TGTGCCAGCAGCTTATCGGGATTCTTCTATGGCTACACCTTC. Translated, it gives CASSLSGFFYGYTF.

The CDR3 DNA reads TGTGCCAGCAGCCAAGATTTCCCTTCCCCGGATACGCAGTATTTT. Translated, it gives CASSQDFPSPDTQYF. This chain uses TRBV4-2 with TRBJ2-3; D call uncertain. The germline V gene has CDR1 LGHNA and CDR2 YNFKEQ. This CDR3 contains 15 residues. Trimming shortened V by 0 bases and J by 6 bases, and 13 bases separated the two germline ends.

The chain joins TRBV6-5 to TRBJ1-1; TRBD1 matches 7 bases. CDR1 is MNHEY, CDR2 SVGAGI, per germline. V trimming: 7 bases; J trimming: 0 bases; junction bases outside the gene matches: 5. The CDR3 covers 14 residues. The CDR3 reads CASNVDRLNTEAFF. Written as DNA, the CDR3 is TGTGCCAGCAACGTGGACAGGCTGAACACTGAAGCTTTCTTT.

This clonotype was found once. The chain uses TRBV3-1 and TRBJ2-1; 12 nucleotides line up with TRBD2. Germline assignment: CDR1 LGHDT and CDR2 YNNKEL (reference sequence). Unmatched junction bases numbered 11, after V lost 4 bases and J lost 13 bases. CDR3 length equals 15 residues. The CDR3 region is CASSPSRLAGETQFF. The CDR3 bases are TGTGCCAGCAGCCCAAGCCGACTAGCGGGGGAGACCCAGTTCTTC.

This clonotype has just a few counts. The CDR3 region is CASSWDAFGYETQYF. The CDR3 DNA reads TGCGCCAGCAGCTGGGACGCATTCGGTTACGAGACCCAGTACTTC. This chain joins TRBV5-1 and TRBJ2-5, with D perhaps TRBD1 or TRBD2 (5 bases each). Germline assignment: CDR1 SGHRS and CDR2 YFSETQ. The CDR3 length is 15 residues. Trimming removed 3 bases from V and 5 bases from J, with 17 bases in between.

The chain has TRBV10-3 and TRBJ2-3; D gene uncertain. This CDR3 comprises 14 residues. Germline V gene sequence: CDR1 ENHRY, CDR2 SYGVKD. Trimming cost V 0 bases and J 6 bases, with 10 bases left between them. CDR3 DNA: TGTGCCATCAGTGAGTCGGGATGGGCCGATACGCAGTATTTT. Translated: CAISESGWADTQYF.

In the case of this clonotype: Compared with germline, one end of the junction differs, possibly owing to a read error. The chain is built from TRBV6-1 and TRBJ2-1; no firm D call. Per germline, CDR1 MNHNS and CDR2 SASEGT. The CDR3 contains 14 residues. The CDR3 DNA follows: TGTGCCGGCAGTGAAGCTGGCAGGTACAATGAGCAGTTCTTC. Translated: CAGSEAGRYNEQFF.

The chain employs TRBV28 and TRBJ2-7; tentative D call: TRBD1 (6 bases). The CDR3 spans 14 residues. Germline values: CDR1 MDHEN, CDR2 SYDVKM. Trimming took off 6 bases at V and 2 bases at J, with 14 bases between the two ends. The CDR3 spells CASSWGPSAYEQYF. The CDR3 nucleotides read TGTGCCAGCAGCTGGGGGCCGTCAGCCTACGAGCAGTACTTC.

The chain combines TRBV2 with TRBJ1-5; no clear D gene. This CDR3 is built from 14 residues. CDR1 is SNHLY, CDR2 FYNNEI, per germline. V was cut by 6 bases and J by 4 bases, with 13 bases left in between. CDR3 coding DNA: TGTGCCAGCAGGTCGACCTACGATAATCAGCCCCAGCATTTT. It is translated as CASRSTYDNQPQHF.

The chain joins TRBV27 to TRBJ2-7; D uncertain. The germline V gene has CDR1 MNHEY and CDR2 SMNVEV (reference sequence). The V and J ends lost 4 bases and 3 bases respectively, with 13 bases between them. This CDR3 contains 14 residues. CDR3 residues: CASSSTNHYYEQYF. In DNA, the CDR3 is TGTGCCAGCAGTTCGACGAATCACTACTACGAGCAGTACTTC.

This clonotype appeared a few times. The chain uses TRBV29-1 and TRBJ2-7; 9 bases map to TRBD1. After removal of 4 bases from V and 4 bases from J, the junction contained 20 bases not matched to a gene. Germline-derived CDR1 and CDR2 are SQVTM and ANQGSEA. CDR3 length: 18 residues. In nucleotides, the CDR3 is TGCAGCGTTGGTACCGAGGGACAGGGACGTTATGCCCTTTACGAGCAGTACTTC. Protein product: CSVGTEGQGRYALYEQYF.

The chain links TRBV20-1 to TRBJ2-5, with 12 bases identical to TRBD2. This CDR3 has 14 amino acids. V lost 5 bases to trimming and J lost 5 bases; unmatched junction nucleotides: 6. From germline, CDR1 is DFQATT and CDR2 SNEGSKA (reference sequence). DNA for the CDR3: TGCAGTGCTCCTCGGACTAGCGGGGACGAGACCCAGTACTTC. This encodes CSAPRTSGDETQYF.